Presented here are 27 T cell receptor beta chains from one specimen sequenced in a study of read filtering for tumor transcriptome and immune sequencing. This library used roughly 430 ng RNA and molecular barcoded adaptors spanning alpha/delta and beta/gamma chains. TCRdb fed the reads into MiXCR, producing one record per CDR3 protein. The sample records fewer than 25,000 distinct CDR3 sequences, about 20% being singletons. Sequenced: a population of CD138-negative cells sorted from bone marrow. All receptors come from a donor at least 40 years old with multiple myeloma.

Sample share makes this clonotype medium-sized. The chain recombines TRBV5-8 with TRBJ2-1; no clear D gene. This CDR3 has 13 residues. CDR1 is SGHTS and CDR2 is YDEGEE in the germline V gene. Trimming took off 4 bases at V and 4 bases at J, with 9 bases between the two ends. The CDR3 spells CASSLSRYNEQFF. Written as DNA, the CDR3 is TGTGCCAGCAGCCTCTCCAGATACAATGAGCAGTTCTTC.

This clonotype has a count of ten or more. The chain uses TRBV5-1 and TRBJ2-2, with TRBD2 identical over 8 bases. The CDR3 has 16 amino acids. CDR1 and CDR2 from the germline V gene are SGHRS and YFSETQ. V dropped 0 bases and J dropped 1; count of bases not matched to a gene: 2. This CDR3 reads CASSLGLAQNTGELFF. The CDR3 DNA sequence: TGCGCCAGCAGCTTGGGACTAGCGCAGAACACCGGGGAGCTGTTTTTT.

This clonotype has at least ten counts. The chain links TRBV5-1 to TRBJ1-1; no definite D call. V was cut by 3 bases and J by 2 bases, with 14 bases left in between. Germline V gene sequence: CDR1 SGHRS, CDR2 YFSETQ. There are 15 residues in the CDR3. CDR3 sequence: CASSSRAASNTEAFF. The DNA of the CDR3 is TGCGCCAGCAGCTCCCGGGCAGCTTCAAACACTGAAGCTTTCTTT.

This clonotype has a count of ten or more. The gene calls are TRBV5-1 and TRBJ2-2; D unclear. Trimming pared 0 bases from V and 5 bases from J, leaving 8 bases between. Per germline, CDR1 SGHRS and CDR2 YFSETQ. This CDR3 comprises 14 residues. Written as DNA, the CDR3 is TGCGCCAGCAGCTTGGGACAATGGACCGGGGAGCTGTTTTTT. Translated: CASSLGQWTGELFF.

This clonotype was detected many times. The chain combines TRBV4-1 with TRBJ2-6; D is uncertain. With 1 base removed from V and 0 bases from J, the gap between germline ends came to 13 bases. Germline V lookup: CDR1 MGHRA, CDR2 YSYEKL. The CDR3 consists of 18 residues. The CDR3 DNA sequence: TGCGCCAGCAGCCAAGGTCGACCCCACAACTCTGGGGCCAACGTCCTGACTTTC. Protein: CASSQGRPHNSGANVLTF.

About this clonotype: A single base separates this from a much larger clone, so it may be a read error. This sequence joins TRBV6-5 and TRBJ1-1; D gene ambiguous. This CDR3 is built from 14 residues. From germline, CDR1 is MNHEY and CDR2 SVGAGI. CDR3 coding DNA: TGTGCCAGCGGTTATCGCAGAATCAACACTGAAGCTTTCTTT. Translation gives CASGYRRINTEAFF.

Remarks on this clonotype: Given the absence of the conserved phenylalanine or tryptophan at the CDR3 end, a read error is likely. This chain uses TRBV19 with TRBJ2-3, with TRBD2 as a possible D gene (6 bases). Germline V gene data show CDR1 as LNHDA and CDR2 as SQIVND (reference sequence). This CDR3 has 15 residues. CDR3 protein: CASGGVHSSTGTQYL. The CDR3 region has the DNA TGTGCCAGTGGCGGGGTCCATTCTAGCACAGGTACGCAGTATCTT.

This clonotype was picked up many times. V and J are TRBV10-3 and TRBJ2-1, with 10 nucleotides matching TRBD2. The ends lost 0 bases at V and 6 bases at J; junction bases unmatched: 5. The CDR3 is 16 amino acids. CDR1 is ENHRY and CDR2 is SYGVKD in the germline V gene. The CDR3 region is CAISESASGGPNEQFF. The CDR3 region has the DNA TGTGCCATCAGTGAGTCGGCTAGCGGGGGACCCAATGAGCAGTTCTTC.

As DNA, the CDR3 is TGTGCCAGCAGCCAACAGGGGTACCCAGATACGCAGTATTTT. This codes for CASSQQGYPDTQYF. The V call is TRBV5-4, the J call TRBJ2-3; 7 nucleotides line up with TRBD1. With V trimmed by 4 bases and J by 4 bases, 6 bases remained unmatched. The CDR3 totals 14 residues. Germline V gives CDR1 SGHNT, CDR2 YYREEE (reference sequence).

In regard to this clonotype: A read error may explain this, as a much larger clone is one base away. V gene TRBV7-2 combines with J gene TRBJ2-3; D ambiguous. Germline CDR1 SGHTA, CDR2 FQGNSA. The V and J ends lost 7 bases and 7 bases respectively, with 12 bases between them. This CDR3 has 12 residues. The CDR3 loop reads CASIPNTNTQYF. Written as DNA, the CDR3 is TGTGCCAGCATCCCCAACACGAATACGCAGTATTTT.

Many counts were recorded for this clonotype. CDR3 in DNA: TGTGCCAGCAGTGAGGGGGGGACGAACAATGAGCAGTTCTTC. Translated: CASSEGGTNNEQFF. The chain uses TRBV6-1 and TRBJ2-1, with 7 bases aligning to TRBD2. V was pared by 3 bases and J by 5 bases, with 4 bases of the junction left unmatched. This CDR3 has 14 amino acids. Per germline, CDR1 MNHNS and CDR2 SASEGT.

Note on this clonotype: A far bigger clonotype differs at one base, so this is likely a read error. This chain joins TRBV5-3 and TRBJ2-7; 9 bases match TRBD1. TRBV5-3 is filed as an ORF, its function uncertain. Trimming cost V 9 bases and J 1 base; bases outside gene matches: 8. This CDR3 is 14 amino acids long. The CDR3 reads CANSMGQGSYEQYF. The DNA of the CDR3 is TGTGCCAACAGCATGGGACAGGGTTCCTACGAGCAGTACTTC.

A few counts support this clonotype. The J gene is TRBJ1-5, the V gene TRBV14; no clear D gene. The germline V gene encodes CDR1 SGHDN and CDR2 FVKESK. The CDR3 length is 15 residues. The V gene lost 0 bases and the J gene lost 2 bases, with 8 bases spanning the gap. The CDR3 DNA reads TGTGCCAGCAGCCAAGATCCCGGGGGCAATCAGCCCCAGCATTTT. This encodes CASSQDPGGNQPQHF.

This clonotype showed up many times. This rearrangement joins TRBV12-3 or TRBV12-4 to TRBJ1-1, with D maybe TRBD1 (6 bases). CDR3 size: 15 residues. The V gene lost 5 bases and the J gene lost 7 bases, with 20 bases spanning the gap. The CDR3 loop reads CASSPRQALWGEAFF. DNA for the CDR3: TGTGCCAGCAGTCCGAGACAGGCCCTTTGGGGTGAAGCTTTCTTT.

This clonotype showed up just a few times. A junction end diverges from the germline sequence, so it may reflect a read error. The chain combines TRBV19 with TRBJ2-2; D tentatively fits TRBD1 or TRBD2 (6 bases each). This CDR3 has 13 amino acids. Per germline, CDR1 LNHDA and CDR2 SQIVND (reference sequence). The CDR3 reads CASSIPSGGVMFF. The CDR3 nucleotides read TGCGCCAGTAGTATCCCCTCCGGGGGCGTGATGTTTTTT.

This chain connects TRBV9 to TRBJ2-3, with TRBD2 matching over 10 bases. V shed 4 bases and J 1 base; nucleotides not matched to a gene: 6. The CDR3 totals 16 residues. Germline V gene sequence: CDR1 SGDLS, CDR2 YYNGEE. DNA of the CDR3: TGTGCCAGCAGCTACAGCCTAGCGGGGGGCACAGATACGCAGTATTTT. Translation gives CASSYSLAGGTDTQYF.

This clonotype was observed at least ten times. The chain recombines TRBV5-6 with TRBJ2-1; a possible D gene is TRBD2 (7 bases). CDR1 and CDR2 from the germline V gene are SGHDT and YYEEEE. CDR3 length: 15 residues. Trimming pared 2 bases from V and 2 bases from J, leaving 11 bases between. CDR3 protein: CASSFGRGPYNEQFF. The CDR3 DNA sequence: TGTGCCAGCAGCTTCGGGCGGGGGCCCTACAATGAGCAGTTCTTC.

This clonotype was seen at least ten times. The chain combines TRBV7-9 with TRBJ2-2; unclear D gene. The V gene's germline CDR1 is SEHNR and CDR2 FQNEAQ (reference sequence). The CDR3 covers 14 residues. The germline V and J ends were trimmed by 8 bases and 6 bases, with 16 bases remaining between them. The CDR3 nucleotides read TGTGCCAGCTTGACCGACGGAGCCCCCGGGGAGCTGTTTTTT. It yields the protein CASLTDGAPGELFF.

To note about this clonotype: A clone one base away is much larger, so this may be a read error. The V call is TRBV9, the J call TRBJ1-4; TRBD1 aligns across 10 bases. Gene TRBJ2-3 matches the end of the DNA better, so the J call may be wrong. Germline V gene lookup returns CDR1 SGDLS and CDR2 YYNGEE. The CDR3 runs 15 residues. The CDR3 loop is CASSSRTGGSDTQYF. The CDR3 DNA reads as TGTGCCAGCAGCTCCCGGACAGGGGGATCAGATACGCAGTATTTT.

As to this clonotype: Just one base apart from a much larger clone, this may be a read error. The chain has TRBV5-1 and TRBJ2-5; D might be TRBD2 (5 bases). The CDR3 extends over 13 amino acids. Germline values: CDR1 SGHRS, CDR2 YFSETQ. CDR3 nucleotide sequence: TGCGCCAGCAGCGAGGGCGGGCGAGAGACCCGGTACTTC. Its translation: CASSEGGRETRYF.

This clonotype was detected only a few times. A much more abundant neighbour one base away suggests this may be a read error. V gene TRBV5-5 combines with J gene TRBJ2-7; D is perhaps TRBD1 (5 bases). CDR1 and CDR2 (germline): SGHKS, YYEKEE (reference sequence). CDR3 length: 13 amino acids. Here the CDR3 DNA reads TGTGCCGGCAGCCCGGACATCCCCTACGAGCAGTACTTC. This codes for CAGSPDIPYEQYF.

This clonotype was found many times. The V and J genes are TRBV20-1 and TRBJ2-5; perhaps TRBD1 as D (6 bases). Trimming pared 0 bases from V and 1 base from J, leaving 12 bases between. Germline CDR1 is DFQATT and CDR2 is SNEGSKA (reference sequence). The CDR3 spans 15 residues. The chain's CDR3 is CSARDGGRAQETQYF. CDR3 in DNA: TGCAGTGCTAGAGATGGGGGCAGGGCCCAAGAGACCCAGTACTTC.

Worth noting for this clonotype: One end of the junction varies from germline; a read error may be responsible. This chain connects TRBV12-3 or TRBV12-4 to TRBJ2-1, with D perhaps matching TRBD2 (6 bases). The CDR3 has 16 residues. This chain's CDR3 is CAGSLLALEVGGEQFF. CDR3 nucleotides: TGTGCCGGCAGTTTATTAGCACTAGAGGTGGGAGGTGAGCAGTTCTTC.

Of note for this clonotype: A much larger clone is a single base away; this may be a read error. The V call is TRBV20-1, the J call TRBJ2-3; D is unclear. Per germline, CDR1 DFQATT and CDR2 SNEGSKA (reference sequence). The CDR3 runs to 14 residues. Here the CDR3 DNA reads TGCTGTGCTAGTAAGATCCAGCAGATAGATACGCAGTATTTT. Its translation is CCASKIQQIDTQYF.

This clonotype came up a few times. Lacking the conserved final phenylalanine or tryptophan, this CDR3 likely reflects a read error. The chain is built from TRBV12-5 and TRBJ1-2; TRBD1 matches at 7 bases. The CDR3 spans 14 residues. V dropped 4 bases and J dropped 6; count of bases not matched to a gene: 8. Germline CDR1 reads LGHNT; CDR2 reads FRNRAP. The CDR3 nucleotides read TGTGCTAGTGGTTCCGAGGGGGCTCTCAATGGCTACACCTCC. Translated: CASGSEGALNGYTS.

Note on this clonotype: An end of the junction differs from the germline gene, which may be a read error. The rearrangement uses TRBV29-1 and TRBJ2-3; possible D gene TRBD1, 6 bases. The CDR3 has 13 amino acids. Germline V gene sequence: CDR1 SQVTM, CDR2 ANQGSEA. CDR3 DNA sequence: TGCAGCGTTTGGGGCCAGATGACAGGTACGCAGTATTTT. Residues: CSVWGQMTGTQYF.

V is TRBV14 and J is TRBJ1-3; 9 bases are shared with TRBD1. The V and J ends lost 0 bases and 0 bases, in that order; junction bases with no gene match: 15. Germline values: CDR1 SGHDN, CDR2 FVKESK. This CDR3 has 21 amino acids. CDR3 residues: CASSQDADETGGLFSGNTIYF. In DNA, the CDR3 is TGTGCCAGCAGCCAAGATGCCGACGAGACAGGGGGTCTTTTCTCTGGAAACACCATATATTTT.